The present T cell receptor beta chain was sequenced within a study of response to subunit inactivated influenza vaccine. General study points: Researchers suggested that each seasonal influenza vaccination recruits few new T cells.

This clonotype has only a few counts. Its target is not known. Looked up from germline, CDR1 is DFQATT and CDR2 is SNEGSKA (reference sequence). The CDR3 totals 12 residues. After removal of 3 bases from V and 7 bases from J, the junction contained 6 bases not matched to a gene. Via MiXCR, TCRdb re-called the RT-PCR reads, giving one row per CDR3 protein. Counted here are fewer than 700,000 distinct CDR3 sequences, roughly 13% occurring once; the ten biggest clones make up around 14%. The source of this sequence is a man aged 50-59 years who received an inactivated influenza vaccine. The specimen comprised PBMCs from blood, sampled about 40 days after vaccination. The rearrangement uses TRBV20-1 and TRBJ2-7, with TRBD1 matching 7 bases. CDR3 in DNA: TGCAGTGCTAGCCAGGGACAGCGAGAGCAGTACTTC. It encodes CSASQGQREQYF.